This TCR beta chain was found in a study of blood T cell repertoires in COVID-19. Looking at the study overall: T cells, B-cell-depleted T cells, or PBMCs provided the cDNA or gDNA that served as material.

Recovered Cohort 3 donors showed two negative PCRs, clearance, or symptom resolution. V was clipped by 2 bases and J by 3 bases; unmatched bases: 4. This CDR3 comprises 15 residues. Germline values: CDR1 SGHNT, CDR2 YYREEE (reference sequence). In the authors' workflow: Amplified reference gene primers provided the basis for estimating nucleated cell counts. Clones were read by immunoSEQ multiplex PCR, and TCRdb kept only the in-frame ones, dropping some. For V, J and clone size, that table is used; D and trimming come from the DNA. The sample contains 350,000 to 450,000 clones, approximately 90% of which appear only once.

The gene calls are TRBV5-4 and TRBJ2-1; 8 bases match TRBD2. The sample taken for sequencing was PBMCs or T cells enriched from blood (not recorded which). This receptor was obtained from a man aged 30 to 45 who had recovered from COVID-19. CDR3 bases: TGTGCCAGCAGCTTCCCCGGGACTAGCTACAATGAGCAGTTCTTC. Amino acid sequence: CASSFPGTSYNEQFF.